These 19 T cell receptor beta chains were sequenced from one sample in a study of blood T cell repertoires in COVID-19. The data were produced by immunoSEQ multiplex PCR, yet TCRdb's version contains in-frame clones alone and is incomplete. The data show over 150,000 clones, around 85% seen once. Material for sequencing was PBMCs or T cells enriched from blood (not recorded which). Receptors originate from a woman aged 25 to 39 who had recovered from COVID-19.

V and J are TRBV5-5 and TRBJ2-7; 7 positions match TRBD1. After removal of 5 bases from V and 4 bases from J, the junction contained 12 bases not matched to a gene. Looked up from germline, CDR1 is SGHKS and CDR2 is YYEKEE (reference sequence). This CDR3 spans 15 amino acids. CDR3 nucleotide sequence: TGTGCCAGCAGGCCCCTGACAGGGCCCATATACGAGCAGTACGTC. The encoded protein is CASRPLTGPIYEQYV.

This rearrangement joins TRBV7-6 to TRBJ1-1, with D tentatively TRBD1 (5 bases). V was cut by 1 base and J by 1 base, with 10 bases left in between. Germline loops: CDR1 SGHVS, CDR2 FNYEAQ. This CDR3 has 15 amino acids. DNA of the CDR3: TGTGCCAGCAGCTTAGGGCCCGACAGGAACACTGAAGCTTTCTTT. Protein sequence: CASSLGPDRNTEAFF.

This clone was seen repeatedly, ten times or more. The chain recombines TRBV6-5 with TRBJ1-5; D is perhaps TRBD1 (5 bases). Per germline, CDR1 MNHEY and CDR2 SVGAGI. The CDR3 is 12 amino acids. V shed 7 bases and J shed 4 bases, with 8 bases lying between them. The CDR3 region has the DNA TGTGCCAGCAAGACAGAGAATCAGCCCCAGCATTTT. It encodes CASKTENQPQHF.

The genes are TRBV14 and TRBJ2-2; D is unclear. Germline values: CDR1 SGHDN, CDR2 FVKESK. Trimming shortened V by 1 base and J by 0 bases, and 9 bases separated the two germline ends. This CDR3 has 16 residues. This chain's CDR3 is CASSQVQPANTGELFF. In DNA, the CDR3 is TGTGCCAGCAGCCAAGTTCAACCAGCGAACACCGGGGAGCTGTTTTTT.

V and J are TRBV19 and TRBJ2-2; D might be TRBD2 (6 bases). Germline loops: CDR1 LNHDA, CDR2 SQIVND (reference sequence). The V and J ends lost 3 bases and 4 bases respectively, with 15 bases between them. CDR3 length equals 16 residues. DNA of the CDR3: TGTGCCAGTAGTATGGGACCCTGGAGGGGCACCGGGGAGCTGTTTTTT. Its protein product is CASSMGPWRGTGELFF. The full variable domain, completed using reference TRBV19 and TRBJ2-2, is DGGITQSPKYLFRKEGQNVTLSCEQNLNHDAMYWYRQDPGQGLRLIYYSQIVNDFQKGDIAEGYSVSREKKESFPLTVTSAQKNPTAFYLCASSMGPWRGTGELFFGEGSRLTVL.

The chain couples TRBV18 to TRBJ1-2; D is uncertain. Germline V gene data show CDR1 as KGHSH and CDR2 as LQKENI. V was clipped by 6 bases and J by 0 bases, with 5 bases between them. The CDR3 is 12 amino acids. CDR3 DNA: TGTGCCAGCTCCCCTGCTAACTATGGCTACACCTTC. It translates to CASSPANYGYTF.

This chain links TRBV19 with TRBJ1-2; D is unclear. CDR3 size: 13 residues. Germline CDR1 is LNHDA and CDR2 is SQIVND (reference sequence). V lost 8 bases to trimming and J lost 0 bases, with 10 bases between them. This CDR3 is CASLHPTNYGYTF. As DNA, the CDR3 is TGTGCCAGTTTACATCCGACTAACTATGGCTACACCTTC. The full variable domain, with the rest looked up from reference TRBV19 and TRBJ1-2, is DGGITQSPKYLFRKEGQNVTLSCEQNLNHDAMYWYRQDPGQGLRLIYYSQIVNDFQKGDIAEGYSVSREKKESFPLTVTSAQKNPTAFYLCASLHPTNYGYTFGSGTRLTVV.

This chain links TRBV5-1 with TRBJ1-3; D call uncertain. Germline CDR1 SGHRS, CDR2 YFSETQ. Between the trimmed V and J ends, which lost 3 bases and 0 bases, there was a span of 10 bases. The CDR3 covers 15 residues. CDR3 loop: CASSWSGNSGNTIYF. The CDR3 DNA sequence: TGCGCCAGCAGCTGGTCAGGCAACTCTGGAAACACCATATATTTT.

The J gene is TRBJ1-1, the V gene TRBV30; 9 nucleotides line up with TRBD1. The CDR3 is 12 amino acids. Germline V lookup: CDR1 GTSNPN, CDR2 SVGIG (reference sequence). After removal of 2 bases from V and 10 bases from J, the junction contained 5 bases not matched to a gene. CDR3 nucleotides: TGTGCCTGGAGTCCGGGACAGGGTACAGCTTTCTTT. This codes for CAWSPGQGTAFF.

The CDR3 DNA reads as TGTGCCAGCAGCGCAACGCAGGGGGGACTTTATGGCTACACCTTC. Translated, it gives CASSATQGGLYGYTF. The chain employs TRBV7-9 and TRBJ1-2; TRBD1 matches at 7 bases. Per the germline V gene, CDR1 is SEHNR and CDR2 is FQNEAQ (reference sequence). This CDR3 is 15 amino acids long. V shed 5 bases, J shed 5 bases, and the junction held 11 bases outside the gene matches.

The CDR3 is CASGTGGMVNEQFF. The CDR3 nucleotides read TGTGCTAGTGGGACAGGGGGCATGGTGAATGAGCAGTTCTTC. This chain uses TRBV12-5 with TRBJ2-1; 10 nucleotides line up with TRBD1. The CDR3 length is 14 residues. The V gene end was trimmed by 6 bases and the J gene end by 7 bases; junction bases not matched to a gene: 6. Germline CDR1 LGHNT, CDR2 FRNRAP.

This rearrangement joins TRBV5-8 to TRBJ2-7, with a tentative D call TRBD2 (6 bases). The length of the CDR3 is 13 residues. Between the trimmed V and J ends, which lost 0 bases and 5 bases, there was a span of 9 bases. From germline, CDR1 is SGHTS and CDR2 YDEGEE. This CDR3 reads CASSLVEGHEQYF. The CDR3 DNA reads TGTGCCAGCAGCTTGGTGGAGGGGCACGAGCAGTACTTC.

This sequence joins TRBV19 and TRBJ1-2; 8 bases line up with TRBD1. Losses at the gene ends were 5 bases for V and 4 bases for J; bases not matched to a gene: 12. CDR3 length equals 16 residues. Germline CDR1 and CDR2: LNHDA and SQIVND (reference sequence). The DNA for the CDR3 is TGTGCCAGTAGTCCCCAGACAGGGGAGGGGATCTATGGCTACACCTTC. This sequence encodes CASSPQTGEGIYGYTF.

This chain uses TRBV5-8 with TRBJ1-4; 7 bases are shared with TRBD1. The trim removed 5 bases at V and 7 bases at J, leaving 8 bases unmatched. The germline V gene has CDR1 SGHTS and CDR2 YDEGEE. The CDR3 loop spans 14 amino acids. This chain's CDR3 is CASRETGHGEKLFF. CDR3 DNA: TGTGCCAGCAGAGAGACAGGGCACGGTGAAAAACTGTTTTTT. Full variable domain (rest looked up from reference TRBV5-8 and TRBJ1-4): EAGVTQSPTHLIKTRGQQATLRCSPISGHTSVYWYQQALGLGLQFLLWYDEGEERNRGNFPPRFSGRQFPNYSSELNVNALELEDSALYLCASRETGHGEKLFFGSGTQLSVL.

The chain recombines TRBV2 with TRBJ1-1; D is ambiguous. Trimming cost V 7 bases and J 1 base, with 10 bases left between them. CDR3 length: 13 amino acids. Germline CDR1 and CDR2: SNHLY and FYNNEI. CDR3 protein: CASTAQENTEAFF. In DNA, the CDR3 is TGTGCCAGCACTGCTCAGGAGAACACTGAAGCTTTCTTT.

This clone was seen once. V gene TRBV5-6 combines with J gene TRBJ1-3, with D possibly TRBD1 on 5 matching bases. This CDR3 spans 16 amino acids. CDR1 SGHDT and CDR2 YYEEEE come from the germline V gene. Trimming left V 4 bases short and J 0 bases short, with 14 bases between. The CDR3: CASSVRVTSSGNTIYF. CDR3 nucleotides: TGTGCCAGCAGCGTCAGGGTCACCAGCTCTGGAAACACCATATATTTT.

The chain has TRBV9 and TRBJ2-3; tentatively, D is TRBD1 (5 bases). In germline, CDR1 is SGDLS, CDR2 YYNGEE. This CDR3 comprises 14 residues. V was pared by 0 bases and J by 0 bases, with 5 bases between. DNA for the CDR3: TGTGCCAGCAGCGTAGAGGGGAGCACAGATACGCAGTATTTT. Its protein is CASSVEGSTDTQYF.

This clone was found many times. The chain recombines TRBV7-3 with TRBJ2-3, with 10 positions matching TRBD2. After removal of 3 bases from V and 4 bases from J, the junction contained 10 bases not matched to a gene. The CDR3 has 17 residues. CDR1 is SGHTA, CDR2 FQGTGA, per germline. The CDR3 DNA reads TGTGCCAGCAGCTTTATCGCAGCGGGAGGGAGGGCAGATACGCAGTATTTT. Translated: CASSFIAAGGRADTQYF.

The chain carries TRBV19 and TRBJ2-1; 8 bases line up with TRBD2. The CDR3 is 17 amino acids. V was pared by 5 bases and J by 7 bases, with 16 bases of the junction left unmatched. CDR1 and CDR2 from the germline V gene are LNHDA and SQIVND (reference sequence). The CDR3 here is CASSGGRLREDRNEQFF. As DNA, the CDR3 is TGTGCCAGTAGTGGGGGTCGATTGCGGGAGGATCGGAATGAGCAGTTCTTC. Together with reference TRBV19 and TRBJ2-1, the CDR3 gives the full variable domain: DGGITQSPKYLFRKEGQNVTLSCEQNLNHDAMYWYRQDPGQGLRLIYYSQIVNDFQKGDIAEGYSVSREKKESFPLTVTSAQKNPTAFYLCASSGGRLREDRNEQFFGPGTRLTVL.